The 27 T cell receptor beta chains below all came from one sample that was sequenced in a study of blood T cell repertoires in COVID-19. This table comes from immunoSEQ multiplex PCR, and its TCRdb copy is limited to in-frame clones, with some not included. This sample yields about 200,000 clones, of which more than 75% are seen a single time; around 4.8% belongs to the top ten. Sequenced sample: peripheral blood. These receptors came from a human donor in a cohort sampled during active COVID-19.

This chain links TRBV5-4 with TRBJ1-2; D remains unclear. The germline V and J ends were trimmed by 0 bases and 5 bases, with 11 bases remaining between them. Looked up from germline, CDR1 is SGHNT and CDR2 is YYREEE (reference sequence). This CDR3 comprises 14 residues. Written as DNA, the CDR3 is TGTGCCAGCAGCTTGGGACGGGGAGGTTATGGCTACACCTTC. Its protein is CASSLGRGGYGYTF.

Only a few counts were recorded for this clone. The genes are TRBV28 and TRBJ1-3; tentatively, D is TRBD1 (6 bases). CDR1 is MDHEN, CDR2 SYDVKM, per germline. This CDR3 has 15 amino acids. Trimming pared 0 bases from V and 3 bases from J, leaving 9 bases between. The CDR3 here is CASSLWGADGNTIYF. CDR3 DNA sequence: TGTGCCAGCAGTTTATGGGGGGCGGATGGAAACACCATATATTTT.

The chain joins TRBV27 to TRBJ2-2; 10 bases are a match to TRBD2. V shed 2 bases and J 6 bases; nucleotides not matched to a gene: 3. The CDR3 runs 15 residues. The germline V gene encodes CDR1 MNHEY and CDR2 SMNVEV (reference sequence). CDR3 sequence: CASSLLAGVPGELFF. The DNA of the CDR3 is TGTGCCAGCAGTTTACTAGCGGGAGTCCCCGGGGAGCTGTTTTTT.

This rearrangement joins TRBV5-1 to TRBJ2-6, with D perhaps TRBD2 (5 bases). The CDR3 is made up of 15 amino acids. Germline V CDR1 and CDR2: SGHRS, YFSETQ. The V end lost 3 bases, the J end lost 0 bases, and 7 bases lay between the germline ends. The CDR3 nucleotides are TGCGCCAGCAGCTCGGGGAGCTCTGGGGCCAACGTCCTGACTTTC. Translation gives CASSSGSSGANVLTF.

The chain has TRBV7-8 and TRBJ2-1; 15 nucleotides line up with TRBD2. Germline trimming cut 5 bases from V and 4 bases from J; bases unmatched to any gene: 9. The CDR3 spans 18 residues. Per germline, CDR1 SGHVS and CDR2 FQNEAQ. The CDR3 coding sequence is TGTGCCAGCAGCCCGGGACTAGCGGGGGGTACTAAATACAATGAGCAGTTCTTC. Translating gives CASSPGLAGGTKYNEQFF. Full variable domain (remainder filled in from reference TRBV7-8 and TRBJ2-1): GAGVSQSPRYKVAKRGQDVALRCDPISGHVSLFWYQQALGQGPEFLTYFQNEAQLDKSGLPSDRFFAERPEGSVSTLKIQRTQQEDSAVYLCASSPGLAGGTKYNEQFFGPGTRLTVL.

This clone appeared a few times. The CDR3 nucleotides are TGTGCCAGTAGGAGATCCGCTAACAATGAGCAGTTCTTC. It specifies CASRRSANNEQFF. The chain joins TRBV19 to TRBJ2-1; no clear D gene. Trimming removed 6 bases at V and 5 bases at J, with 11 bases between. The CDR3 spans 13 residues. In germline, CDR1 is LNHDA, CDR2 SQIVND (reference sequence).

The chain uses TRBV3-1 (or the pseudogene TRBV3-2) and TRBJ1-4; 7 bases are a match to TRBD1. CDR1 LGHDT and CDR2 YNNKEL come from the germline V gene (reference sequence). The CDR3 totals 14 residues. Trimming took 6 bases from V and 6 from J; bases not matched to a gene: 7. The CDR3 DNA sequence: TGTGCCAGCAGGAACAGGGGAGTCGATGAAAAACTGTTTTTT. This gives the protein CASRNRGVDEKLFF.

V is TRBV5-1 and J is TRBJ2-7; possibly TRBD1 for D (5 bases). The CDR3 runs 14 residues. V was shortened by 1 base and J by 7 bases, with 15 bases between the two germline ends. Per germline, CDR1 SGHRS and CDR2 YFSETQ. The DNA of the CDR3 is TGCGCCAGCAGCTTGAAGGGGCCCTCAAATGAGCAGTACTTC. It encodes CASSLKGPSNEQYF.

CDR3 protein: CASSPRGGGSFYNEQFF. The CDR3 DNA is TGTGCCAGTAGTCCCCGTGGGGGAGGGTCCTTTTACAATGAGCAGTTCTTC. This chain links TRBV19 with TRBJ2-1, with TRBD2 matching 7 bases. J lost 4 bases, V lost 5 bases, and 14 bases had no gene match. This CDR3 is 17 amino acids long. CDR1 LNHDA and CDR2 SQIVND come from the germline V gene (reference sequence).

V usage is TRBV30 and J usage is TRBJ2-7, with D possibly being TRBD2 (6 bases). The CDR3 has 18 amino acids. Between the trimmed V and J ends, which lost 4 bases and 5 bases, there was a span of 30 bases. Looked up from germline, CDR1 is GTSNPN and CDR2 is SVGIG (reference sequence). CDR3 in amino acids: CAWIRPRLGRRGLNEQYF. CDR3 nucleotides: TGTGCCTGGATAAGGCCAAGGTTAGGGCGGCGGGGCCTGAACGAGCAGTACTTC.

This clone was recorded a few times. The rearrangement joins TRBV6-5 to TRBJ2-5, with 13 positions matching TRBD2. The CDR3 loop spans 15 amino acids. CDR1 and CDR2 (germline): MNHEY, SVGAGI. Germline trimming cut 6 bases from V and 1 base from J; bases unmatched to any gene: 2. The CDR3 bases are TGTGCCAGCAGCGGACTAGCGGGGGCCCAAGAGACCCAGTACTTC. Protein sequence: CASSGLAGAQETQYF.

The chain recombines TRBV6-2 or TRBV6-3 with TRBJ2-1; 8 bases are shared with TRBD2. Germline V gene sequence: CDR1 MNHEY, CDR2 SVGEGT. This CDR3 has 15 residues. J was trimmed by 5 bases and V by 0 bases; bases with no gene match: 3. The DNA of the CDR3 is TGTGCCAGCAGTTACTCCCAGCGGGGGAACAATGAGCAGTTCTTC. Its translation is CASSYSQRGNNEQFF.

The chain carries TRBV18 and TRBJ2-1, with a weak D call TRBD2 (7 bases). V was trimmed by 6 bases and J by 1 base, leaving 22 bases between them. Germline CDR1 and CDR2: KGHSH and LQKENI. This CDR3 is built from 18 residues. The CDR3 sequence: CASSLAQGLLASYNEQFF. The CDR3 coding sequence is TGTGCCAGCTCTCTAGCACAGGGCTTACTAGCGTCCTACAATGAGCAGTTCTTC.

The chain has TRBV4-1 and TRBJ2-7; 9 bases fit TRBD2. This CDR3 spans 17 amino acids. CDR1 and CDR2 from the germline V gene are MGHRA and YSYEKL. The V gene end was trimmed by 0 bases and the J gene end by 3 bases; junction bases not matched to a gene: 9. The CDR3: CASSQDLTSGKFYEQYF. CDR3 nucleotides: TGCGCCAGCAGCCAAGACCTGACTAGCGGAAAGTTCTACGAGCAGTACTTC.

The V and J genes are TRBV15 and TRBJ1-1; 7 bases fit TRBD1. V was clipped by 0 bases and J by 8 bases; unmatched bases: 15. Germline values: CDR1 LNHNV, CDR2 YYDKDF (reference sequence). The CDR3 spans 17 residues. As DNA, the CDR3 is TGTGCCACCAGCAGAGATCGAGAGGGGAAGGGGGACAGAGAAGCTTTCTTT. Translated: CATSRDREGKGDREAFF.

V is TRBV30 and J is TRBJ1-4, with a possible D match to TRBD1 (6 bases). This CDR3 comprises 15 residues. V shed 0 bases and J shed 7 bases, with 15 bases lying between them. Germline V gene sequence: CDR1 GTSNPN, CDR2 SVGIG (reference sequence). For the CDR3, the DNA is TGTGCCTGGAGTGTACGGGCACAGGGTGGTGAAAAACTGTTTTTT. The encoded protein is CAWSVRAQGGEKLFF.

The chain has TRBV3-1 (or the pseudogene TRBV3-2) and TRBJ2-1; the match to TRBD2 covers 15 bases. The CDR3 runs to 15 residues. Looked up from germline, CDR1 is LGHDT and CDR2 is YNNKEL (reference sequence). V was pared by 5 bases and J by 13 bases, with 9 bases of the junction left unmatched. The DNA of the CDR3 is TGTGCCAGCAGCGCTCCCGGGACTAGCGGGGGGCTCCAGTTCTTC. Translation: CASSAPGTSGGLQFF.

The gene calls are TRBV30 and TRBJ2-2, with 7 positions matching TRBD1. This CDR3 comprises 13 residues. The trim removed 4 bases at V and 6 bases at J, leaving 5 bases unmatched. The germline gives CDR1 GTSNPN, CDR2 SVGIG (reference sequence). The CDR3 loop reads CAWTRTGPGELFF. The CDR3 DNA reads TGTGCCTGGACCAGGACAGGTCCCGGGGAGCTGTTTTTT.

The chain couples TRBV3-1 (or the pseudogene TRBV3-2) to TRBJ2-2; D gene unclear. The CDR3 has 16 amino acids. In germline, CDR1 is LGHDT, CDR2 YNNKEL (reference sequence). The ends were cut back, 5 bases at V and 2 bases at J, with 15 bases in the middle. CDR3 protein: CASSSRQGVNTGELFF. The CDR3, as DNA: TGTGCCAGCAGCTCACGCCAAGGAGTTAACACCGGGGAGCTGTTTTTT.

This clone was observed a few times. The sample has other DNA sequences that encode this CDR3 too. The chain recombines TRBV7-8 with TRBJ2-2; a possible D gene is TRBD1 (6 bases). This CDR3 is built from 16 residues. Germline values: CDR1 SGHVS, CDR2 FQNEAQ. V lost 1 base to trimming and J lost 7 bases, with 16 bases between them. CDR3 residues: CASSLGVGRGLGELFF. Written as DNA, the CDR3 is TGTGCCAGCAGCTTAGGGGTCGGCAGGGGTCTCGGGGAGCTGTTTTTT.

The V and J genes are TRBV29-1 and TRBJ2-7, with 9 nucleotides matching TRBD2. J was trimmed by 3 bases and V by 6 bases; bases with no gene match: 6. This CDR3 comprises 13 residues. Germline assignment: CDR1 SQVTM and CDR2 ANQGSEA. The DNA of the CDR3 is TGCAGCGTCAGGACTAGCGAGAGCTACGAGCAGTACTTC. Translation: CSVRTSESYEQYF.

The rearrangement links TRBV12-5 to TRBJ2-1; no clear D. The CDR3 has 14 residues. CDR1 is LGHNT, CDR2 FRNRAP, per germline. Deletions cut 6 bases from V and 0 bases from J, with 9 bases between. The CDR3 DNA reads TGTGCTAGTGGATCGACAATCTCCTACAATGAGCAGTTCTTC. It translates to CASGSTISYNEQFF.

The rearrangement links TRBV7-6 to TRBJ1-5; D might be TRBD1 (5 bases). Germline CDR1 SGHVS, CDR2 FNYEAQ. CDR3 length: 15 residues. Trimming removed 1 base at V and 7 bases at J, with 14 bases between. The CDR3 DNA reads as TGTGCCAGCAGCTTAGGTGTGGAGCGGGGGCAGCCCCAGCATTTT. Residues: CASSLGVERGQPQHF. Full variable domain (outside the CDR3, taken from reference TRBV7-6 and TRBJ1-5): GAGVSQSPRYKVTKRGQDVALRCDPISGHVSLYWYRQALGQGPEFLTYFNYEAQQDKSGLPNDRFSAERPEGSISTLTIQRTEQRDSAMYRCASSLGVERGQPQHFGDGTRLSIL.

This sequence joins TRBV7-9 and TRBJ1-2, with D possibly being TRBD1 (6 bases). The CDR3 loop spans 14 amino acids. Per germline, CDR1 SEHNR and CDR2 FQNEAQ (reference sequence). Trimming pared 3 bases from V and 4 bases from J, leaving 12 bases between. CDR3 amino acids: CASSFDRNVYGYTF. For the CDR3, the DNA is TGTGCCAGCAGCTTTGACAGGAATGTCTATGGCTACACCTTC. Full variable domain (rest looked up from reference TRBV7-9 and TRBJ1-2): DTGVSQNPRHKITKRGQNVTFRCDPISEHNRLYWYRQTLGQGPEFLTYFQNEAQLEKSRLLSDRFSAERPKGSFSTLEIQRTEQGDSAMYLCASSFDRNVYGYTFGSGTRLTVV.

The chain couples TRBV2 to TRBJ2-3; TRBD2 is a possible D gene (6 bases). The germline V and J ends were trimmed by 5 bases and 8 bases, with 14 bases remaining between them. Germline V gene lookup returns CDR1 SNHLY and CDR2 FYNNEI. The CDR3 is 13 amino acids. CDR3 in DNA: TGTGCCAGCAGTCTAGGGACTGGTTTTACGCAGTATTTT. Encoded protein: CASSLGTGFTQYF.

This clone came up a few times. This chain links TRBV6-5 with TRBJ1-2; TRBD1 aligns across 7 bases. The V segment lost 5 bases and the J segment 4 bases; nucleotides outside the gene matches: 7. CDR3 length equals 14 residues. Germline V gives CDR1 MNHEY, CDR2 SVGAGI. The DNA of the CDR3 is TGTGCCAGCAGTCAGGGGGTAGAGGGCTATGGCTACACCTTC. It codes for CASSQGVEGYGYTF.

The genes are TRBV6-5 and TRBJ2-7; D perhaps matches TRBD1 (6 bases). The CDR3 is 13 residues long. Germline loops: CDR1 MNHEY, CDR2 SVGAGI. V was pared by 8 bases and J by 4 bases, with 15 bases between. The CDR3: CASGPRGSYEQYF. CDR3 nucleotide sequence: TGTGCCAGCGGTCCCAGGGGTTCGTACGAGCAGTACTTC.